This TCR beta chain derives from a study of blood T cell repertoires in COVID-19. Turning to the study itself: Spain, Italy and the United States supplied samples that represented acute and convalescent COVID-19. T cells, B-cell-depleted T cells, or PBMCs supplied cDNA or gDNA.

Per the germline V gene, CDR1 is SGDLS and CDR2 is YYNGEE. Trimming took off 5 bases at V and 4 bases at J, with 7 bases between the two ends. The CDR3 sequence is 12 residues long. Original processing methods: Nucleated cell number was recorded as an estimate derived from reference gene primer amplification. Repertoires were generated with immunoSEQ multiplex PCR, while TCRdb's copy carries only in-frame clones and drops some. D and trimming were read from the DNA, whereas the V and J calls and clone size are those reported in that table. The repertoire has approximately 350,000 clones, 75% to 90% of them found once; the top ten carry just over 7%.

Specimen: peripheral blood. The sequence came from a woman aged 60 to 75 with COVID-19, enrolled during active disease. The chain couples TRBV9 to TRBJ1-5; D is unclear. The chain's CDR3 is CASSNSNQPQHF. The CDR3 DNA is TGTGCCAGCAGTAATAGTAATCAGCCCCAGCATTTT. Combining the CDR3 with reference TRBV9 and TRBJ1-5 gives the whole variable domain DSGVTQTPKHLITATGQRVTLRCSPRSGDLSVYWYQQSLDQGLQFLIQYYNGEERAKGNILERFSAQQFPDLHSELNLSSLELGDSALYFCASSNSNQPQHFGDGTRLSIL.